This T cell receptor (beta chain) was obtained from a study of CD8 T cells in Susac syndrome. Trimming left V 5 bases short and J 5 bases short, with 11 bases between. The CDR3 sequence is 13 residues long. Germline CDR1 SGHAT, CDR2 FQDESV (reference sequence). TCR beta sequences were obtained from blood CD8+ and CD4+ T cells. Controls were age- and sex-matched healthy donors. Whole-study results and caveats: The study conceded that its TCR sequencing and HLA analysis involved relatively few individuals.

The table lists this clonotype with a count of one. What it binds is not known. Random hexamers primed reverse transcription of about 0.5 to 1 ug RNA. Across 54 Vbeta and 13 Jbeta, TCR beta CDR3 was amplified with immunoSEQ multiplex PCR. TCRdb ran MiXCR on the immunoSEQ multiplex PCR reads and lists one entry per CDR3 protein. The data contain under 200,000 distinct CDR3 sequences, about 90% of them singletons. This chain connects TRBV11-1 to TRBJ2-3; maybe TRBD1 (7 bases). This clonotype originated in a human donor in good health. The sequenced sample was CD4+ T cells from PBMCs. CDR3: CASSNQGGDTQYF. The CDR3 DNA is TGTGCCAGCAGCAACCAGGGGGGAGATACGCAGTATTTT.